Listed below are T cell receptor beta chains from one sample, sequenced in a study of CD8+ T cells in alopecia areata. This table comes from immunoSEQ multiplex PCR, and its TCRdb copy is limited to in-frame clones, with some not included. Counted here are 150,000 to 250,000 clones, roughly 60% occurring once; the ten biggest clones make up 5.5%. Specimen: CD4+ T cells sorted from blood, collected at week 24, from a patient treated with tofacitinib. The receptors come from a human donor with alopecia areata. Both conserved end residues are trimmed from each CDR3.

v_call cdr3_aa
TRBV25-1 ASSERTGPLSGNIQY
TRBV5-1 ASSYSTGDREQF
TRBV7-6 ASSSGGREQY
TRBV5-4 ASRPQGLGTDTQY
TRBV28 ASSLWGLAGGIRTDTQY
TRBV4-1 ASSQDSGTGGYT
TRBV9 ASSQHPTGAYEQY
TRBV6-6 ASSRPGQLNYGYT
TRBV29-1 SVGTGDQPQH
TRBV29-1 STGLAGANEQF
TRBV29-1 SVKQGRETQY
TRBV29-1 SVRVSTEAF
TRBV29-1 SDRPRVSEQF
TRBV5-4 ASSFGLDNEQF
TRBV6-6 ASSYGAGGETQY
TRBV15 ATSRDLATTGTGELF
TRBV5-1 ASTSGDSGANVLT
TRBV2 ASSDRGGSATQY
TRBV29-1 SVGSRTYNEQF
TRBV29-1 SFRTGPGEQY
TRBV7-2 ASSAQGRSSNEQF
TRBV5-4 ASSLVGEDTEAF
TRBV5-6 ASSLQVHRETQY
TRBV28 ASSPGGPEGLEQY
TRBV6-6 ASSRDGGAEQY
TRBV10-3 AISGQVSNQPQH